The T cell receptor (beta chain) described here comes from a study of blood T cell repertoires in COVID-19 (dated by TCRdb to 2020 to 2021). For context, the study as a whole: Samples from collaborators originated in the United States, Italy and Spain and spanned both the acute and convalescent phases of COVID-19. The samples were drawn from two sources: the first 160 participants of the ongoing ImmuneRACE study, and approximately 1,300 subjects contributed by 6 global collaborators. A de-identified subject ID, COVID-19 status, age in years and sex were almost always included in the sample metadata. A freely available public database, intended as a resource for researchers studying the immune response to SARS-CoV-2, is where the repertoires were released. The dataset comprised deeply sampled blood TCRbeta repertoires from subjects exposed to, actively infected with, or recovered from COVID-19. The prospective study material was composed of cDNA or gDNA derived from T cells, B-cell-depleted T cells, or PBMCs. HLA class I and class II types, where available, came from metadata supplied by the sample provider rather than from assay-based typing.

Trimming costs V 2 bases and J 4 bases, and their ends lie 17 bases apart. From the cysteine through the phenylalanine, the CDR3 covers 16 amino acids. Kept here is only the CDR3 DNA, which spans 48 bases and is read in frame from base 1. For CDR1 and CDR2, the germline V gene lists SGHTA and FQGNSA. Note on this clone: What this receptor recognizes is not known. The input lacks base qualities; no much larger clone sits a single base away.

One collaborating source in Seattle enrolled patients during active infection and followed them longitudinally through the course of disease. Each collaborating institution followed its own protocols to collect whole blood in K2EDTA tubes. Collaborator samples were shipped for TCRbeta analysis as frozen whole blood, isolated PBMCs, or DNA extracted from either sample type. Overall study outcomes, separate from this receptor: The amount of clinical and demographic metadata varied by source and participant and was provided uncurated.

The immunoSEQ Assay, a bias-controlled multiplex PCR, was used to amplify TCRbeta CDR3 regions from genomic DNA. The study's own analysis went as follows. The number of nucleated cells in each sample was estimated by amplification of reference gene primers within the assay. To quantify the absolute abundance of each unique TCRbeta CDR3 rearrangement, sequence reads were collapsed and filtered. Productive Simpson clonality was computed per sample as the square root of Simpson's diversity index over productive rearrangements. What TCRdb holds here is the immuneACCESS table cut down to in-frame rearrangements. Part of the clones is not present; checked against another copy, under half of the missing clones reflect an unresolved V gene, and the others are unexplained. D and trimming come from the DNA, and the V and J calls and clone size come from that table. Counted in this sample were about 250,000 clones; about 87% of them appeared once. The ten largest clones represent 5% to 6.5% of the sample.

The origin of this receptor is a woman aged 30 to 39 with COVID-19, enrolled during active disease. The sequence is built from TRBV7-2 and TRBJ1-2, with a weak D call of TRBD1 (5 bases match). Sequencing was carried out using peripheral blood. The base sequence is TGTGCCAGCAGCTTAAGGTGGCAGGGCGAAAGCTATGGCTACACCTTC. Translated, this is CASSLRWQGESYGYTF. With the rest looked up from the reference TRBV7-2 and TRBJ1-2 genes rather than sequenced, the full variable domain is GAGVSQSPSNKVTEKGKDVELRCDPISGHTALYWYRQSLGQGLEFLIYFQGNSAPDKSGLPSDRFSAERTGGSVSTLTIQRTQQEDSAVYLCASSLRWQGESYGYTFGSGTRLTVV.